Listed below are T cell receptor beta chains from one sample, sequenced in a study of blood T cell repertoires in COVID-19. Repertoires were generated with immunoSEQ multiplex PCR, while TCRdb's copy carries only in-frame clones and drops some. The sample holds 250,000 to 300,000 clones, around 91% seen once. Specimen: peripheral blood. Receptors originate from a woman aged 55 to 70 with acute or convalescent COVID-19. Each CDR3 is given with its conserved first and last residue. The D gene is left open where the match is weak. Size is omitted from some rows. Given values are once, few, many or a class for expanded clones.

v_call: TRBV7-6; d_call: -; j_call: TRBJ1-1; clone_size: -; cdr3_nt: TGTGCCAGCAGCGCCCATCCGGGGGGCCTGAACACTGAAGCTTTCTTT; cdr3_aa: CASSAHPGGLNTEAFF
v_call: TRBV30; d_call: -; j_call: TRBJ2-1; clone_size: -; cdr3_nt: TGTGCCTGGAGTAGTAAGAGACTTGCTCTGCTGACCGAGCAGTTCTTC; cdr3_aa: CAWSSKRLALLTEQFF
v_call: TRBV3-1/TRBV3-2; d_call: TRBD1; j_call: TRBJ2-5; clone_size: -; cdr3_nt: TGTGCCAGCAGCCAAGAGCCTCAGGGGGCCTACCTGTCGTCCCAAGAGACCCAGTACTTC; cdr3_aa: CASSQEPQGAYLSSQETQYF
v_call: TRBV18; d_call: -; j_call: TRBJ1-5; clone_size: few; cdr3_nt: TGTGCCAGCTCATCGGGACCTAATAGCGGGGAGCCCCAGCATTTT; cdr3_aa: CASSSGPNSGEPQHF
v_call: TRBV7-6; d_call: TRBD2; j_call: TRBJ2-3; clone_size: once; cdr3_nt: TGTGCCAGCAGCTTAGGCCTAGCGGGAGTCACAGATACGCAGTATTTT; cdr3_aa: CASSLGLAGVTDTQYF
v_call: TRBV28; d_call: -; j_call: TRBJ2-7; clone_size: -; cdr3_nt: TGTGCCAGCAGTATCGAAAGTAGCTCCTACGAGCAGTACTTC; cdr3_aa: CASSIESSSYEQYF
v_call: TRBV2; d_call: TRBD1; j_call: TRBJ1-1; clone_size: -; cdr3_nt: TGTGCCAGCCGCGGGACAGATAAAAGGAACACTGAAGCTTTCTTT; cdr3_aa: CASRGTDKRNTEAFF
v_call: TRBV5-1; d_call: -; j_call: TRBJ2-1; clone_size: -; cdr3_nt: TGCGCCAGCAGCGGCAGGGTAGCGGTCAATGAGCAGTTCTTC; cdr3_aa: CASSGRVAVNEQFF
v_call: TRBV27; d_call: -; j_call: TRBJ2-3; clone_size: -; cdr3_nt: TGTGCCAGCAACTTCCCCCACGGTACGCAGTATTTT; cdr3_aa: CASNFPHGTQYF
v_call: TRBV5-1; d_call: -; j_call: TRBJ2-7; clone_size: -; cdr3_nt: TGCGCCAGCAGCTTGGGGGACAAGACCTACGAGCAGTACTTC; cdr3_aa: CASSLGDKTYEQYF
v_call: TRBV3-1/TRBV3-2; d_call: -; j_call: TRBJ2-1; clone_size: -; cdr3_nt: TGTGCCAGCAGCCAGGGGGGGCGAGTCCCCCCCTACAATGAGCAGTTCTTC; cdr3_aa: CASSQGGRVPPYNEQFF
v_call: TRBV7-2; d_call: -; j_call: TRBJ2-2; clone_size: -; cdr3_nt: TGTGCCAGCAGCTTAGAAGACAGAAGCCTGAACACCGGGGAGCTGTTTTTT; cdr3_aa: CASSLEDRSLNTGELFF
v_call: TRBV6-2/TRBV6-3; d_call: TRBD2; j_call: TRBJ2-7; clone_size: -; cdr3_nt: TGTGCCAGCACCCCGCGGACTAGCGGCTACGAGCAGTACTTC; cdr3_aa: CASTPRTSGYEQYF
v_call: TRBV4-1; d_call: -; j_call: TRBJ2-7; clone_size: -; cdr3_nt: TGCGCCAGCAGCCAAGATCGGGTTACCTACGAGCAGTACTTC; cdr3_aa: CASSQDRVTYEQYF
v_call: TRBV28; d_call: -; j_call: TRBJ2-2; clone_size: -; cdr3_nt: TGTGCCAGTAAACAGGGAATAGGCGGGGAGCTGTTTTTT; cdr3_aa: CASKQGIGGELFF
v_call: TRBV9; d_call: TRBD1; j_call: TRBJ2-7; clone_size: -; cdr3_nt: TGTGCCAGCAGCGCTGGACAGGGGCAAGTCTACGAGCAGTACTTC; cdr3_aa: CASSAGQGQVYEQYF
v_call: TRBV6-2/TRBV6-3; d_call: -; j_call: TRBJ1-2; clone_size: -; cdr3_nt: TGTGCCAGCAGCAGGGGTGGCGGCTACACCTTC; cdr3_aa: CASSRGGGYTF
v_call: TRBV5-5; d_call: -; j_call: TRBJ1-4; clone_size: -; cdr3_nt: TGTGCCAGCAGCTTGGGGGGGCTGAGTGAAAAACTGTTTTTT; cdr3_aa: CASSLGGLSEKLFF
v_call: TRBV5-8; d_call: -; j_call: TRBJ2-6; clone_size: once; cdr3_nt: TGTGCCAGCAGCTCGAGACAGGCTCTCTCTGGGGCCAACGTCCTGACTTTC; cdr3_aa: CASSSRQALSGANVLTF
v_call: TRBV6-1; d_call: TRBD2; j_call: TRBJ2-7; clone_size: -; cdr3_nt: TGTGCCAGCACTCTGGGTAGCGGGGCCTCCTACGAGCAGTACTTC; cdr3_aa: CASTLGSGASYEQYF
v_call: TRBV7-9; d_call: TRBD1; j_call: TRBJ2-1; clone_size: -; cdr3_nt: TGTGCCAGCAGCTTCGAGGGGGCAGGTTTAGGATCGGAGCAGTTCTTC; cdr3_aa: CASSFEGAGLGSEQFF
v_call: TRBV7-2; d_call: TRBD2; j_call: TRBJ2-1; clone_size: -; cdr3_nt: TGTGCCAGCAGCATAACCGGTCGACTAGCGGGGGGGAACGATGAGCAGTTCTTC; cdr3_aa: CASSITGRLAGGNDEQFF
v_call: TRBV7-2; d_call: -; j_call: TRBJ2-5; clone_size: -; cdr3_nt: TGTGCCAGCAGCTCACACCCTGAAGAGACCCAGTACTTC; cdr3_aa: CASSSHPEETQYF
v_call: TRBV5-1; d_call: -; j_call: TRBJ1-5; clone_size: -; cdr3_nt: TGCGCCAGCAGCATGGGACATGATAATCAGCCCCAGCATTTT; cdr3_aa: CASSMGHDNQPQHF
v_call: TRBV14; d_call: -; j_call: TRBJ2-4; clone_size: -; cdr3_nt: TGTGCCAGCAGCTCTGGGTCGGCGCGGGGCAAAAACATTCAGTACTTC; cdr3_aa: CASSSGSARGKNIQYF
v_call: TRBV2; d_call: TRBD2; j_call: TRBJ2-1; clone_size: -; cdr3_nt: TGTGCCAGCAGTGTCCTGGCGGGAGGGTACAATGAGCAGTTCTTC; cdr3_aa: CASSVLAGGYNEQFF
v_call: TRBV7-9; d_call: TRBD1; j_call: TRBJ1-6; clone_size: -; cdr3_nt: TGTGCCAGCAGCTTAGGCGGGACAGATAATTCACCCCTCCACTTT; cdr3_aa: CASSLGGTDNSPLHF
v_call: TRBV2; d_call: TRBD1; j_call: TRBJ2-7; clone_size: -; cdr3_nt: TGTGCCAGCGGAAGACAGGGGGCCGCCCAGTACTTC; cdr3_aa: CASGRQGAAQYF
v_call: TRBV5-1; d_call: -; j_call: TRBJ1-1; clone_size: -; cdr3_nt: TGCGCCAGCAGACCCTCCCAGGGGTCCACTGAAGCTTTCTTT; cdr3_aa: CASRPSQGSTEAFF
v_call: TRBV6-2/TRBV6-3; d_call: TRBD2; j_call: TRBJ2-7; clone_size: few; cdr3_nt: TGTGCCAGCAGTTACTGGGACTATGGGGAGCAGTACTTC; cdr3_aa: CASSYWDYGEQYF
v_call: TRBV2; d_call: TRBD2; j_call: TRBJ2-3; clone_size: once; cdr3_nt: TGTGCCAGCAAAGGAAGCGGGGGGGCAACCCCCTTCACAGATACGCAGTATTTT; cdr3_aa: CASKGSGGATPFTDTQYF
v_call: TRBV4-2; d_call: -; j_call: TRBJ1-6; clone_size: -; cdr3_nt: TGTGCCAGCAGCCAGGGCGAGAGTAATTCACCCCTCCACTTT; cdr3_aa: CASSQGESNSPLHF
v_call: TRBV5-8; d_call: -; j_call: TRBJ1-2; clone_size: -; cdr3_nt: TGTGCCAGCAGCCCTACGGGGGGGCTTGACTATGGCTACACCTTC; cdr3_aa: CASSPTGGLDYGYTF
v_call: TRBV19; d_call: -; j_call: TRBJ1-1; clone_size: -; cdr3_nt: TGTGCCAGTAGTATTCCCGGCGGGCGCGGGATCGAAGCTTTCTTT; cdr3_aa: CASSIPGGRGIEAFF
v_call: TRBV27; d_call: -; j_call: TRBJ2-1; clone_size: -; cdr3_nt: TGTGCCAGCAGTCGATACAGGGTGATGAATGAGCAGTTCTTC; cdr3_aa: CASSRYRVMNEQFF
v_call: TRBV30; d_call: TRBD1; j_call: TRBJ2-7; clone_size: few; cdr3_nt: TGTGCCTGGAGTCGAGGACAGGGCCGGGACGAGCAGTACTTC; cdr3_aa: CAWSRGQGRDEQYF
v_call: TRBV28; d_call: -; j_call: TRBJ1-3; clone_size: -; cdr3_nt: TGTGCCAGCAGTTACAGGGCTCGTCCCGGAAACACCATATATTTT; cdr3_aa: CASSYRARPGNTIYF
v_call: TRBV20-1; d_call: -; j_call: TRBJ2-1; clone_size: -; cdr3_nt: TGCAGTGCTAGTGTGCAGGATTACAATGAGCAGTTCTTC; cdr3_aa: CSASVQDYNEQFF
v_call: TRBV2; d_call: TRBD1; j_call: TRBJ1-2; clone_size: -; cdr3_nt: TGTGCCAGCAGTGAAGCGATGACAGGGAGAAGGTATGGCTACACCTTC; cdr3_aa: CASSEAMTGRRYGYTF
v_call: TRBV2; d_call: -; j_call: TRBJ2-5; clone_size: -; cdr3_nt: TGTGCCAGCAACATACAGGGTCGAGGGGAGACCCAGTACTTC; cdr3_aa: CASNIQGRGETQYF
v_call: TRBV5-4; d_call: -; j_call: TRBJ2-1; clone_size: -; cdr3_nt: TGTGCCAGCAGCTCGGTTAGAGGACAGTTGTTCTTC; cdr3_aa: CASSSVRGQLFF
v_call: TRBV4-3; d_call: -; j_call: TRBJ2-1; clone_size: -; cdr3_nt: TGCGCCAGCAGCCCGAACGGTTACAATGAGCAGTTCTTC; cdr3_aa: CASSPNGYNEQFF
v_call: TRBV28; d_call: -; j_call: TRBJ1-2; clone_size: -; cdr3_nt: TGTGCCAGCAGTTTATACCGGGGGGCGATGGGGAACTATGGCTACACCTTC; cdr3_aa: CASSLYRGAMGNYGYTF
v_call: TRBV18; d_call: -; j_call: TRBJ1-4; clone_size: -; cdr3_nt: TGTGCCAGCTCACCACGGGCAGGAGGGGTTGAAAAACTGTTTTTT; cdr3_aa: CASSPRAGGVEKLFF
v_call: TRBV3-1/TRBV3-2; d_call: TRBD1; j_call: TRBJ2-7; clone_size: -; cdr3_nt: TGTGCCAGCAGTCGACAGGGGACCTACGAGCAGTACTTC; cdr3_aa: CASSRQGTYEQYF
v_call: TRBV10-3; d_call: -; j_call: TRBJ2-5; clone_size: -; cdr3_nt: TGTGCCATCAGTGAGTCCGGGGAAGAGACCCAGTACTTC; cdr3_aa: CAISESGEETQYF
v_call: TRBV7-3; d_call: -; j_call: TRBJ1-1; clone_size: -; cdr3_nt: TGTGCCAGCAGCTTAAGGGTCGGCAGTTCGGGGATTAGCGACACTGAAGCTTTCTTT; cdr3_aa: CASSLRVGSSGISDTEAFF
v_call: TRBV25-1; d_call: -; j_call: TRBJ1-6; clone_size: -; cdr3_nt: TGTGCCAGCAGGGAGGGAGGTGTCAACTCACCCCTCCACTTT; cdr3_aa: CASREGGVNSPLHF
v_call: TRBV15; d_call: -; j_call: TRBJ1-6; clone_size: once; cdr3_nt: TGTGCCACCAGCAGAGTCCAGGGAGCAGGGACAACCTCACCCCTCCACTTT; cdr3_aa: CATSRVQGAGTTSPLHF
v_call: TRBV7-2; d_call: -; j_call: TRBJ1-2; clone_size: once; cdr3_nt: TGTGCCAGCAGCTTAGAGAGATTTGGCTATGGCTACACCTTC; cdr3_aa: CASSLERFGYGYTF
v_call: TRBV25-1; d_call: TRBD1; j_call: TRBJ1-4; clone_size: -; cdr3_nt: TGTGCCAGCAGCGCCCCGACAGGGGCGTATGAAAAACTGTTTTTT; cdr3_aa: CASSAPTGAYEKLFF
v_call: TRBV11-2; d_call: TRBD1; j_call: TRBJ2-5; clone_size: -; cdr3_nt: TGTGCCAGCAGCCCGTTGGGGACAGCTAAAGAGACCCAGTACTTC; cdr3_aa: CASSPLGTAKETQYF
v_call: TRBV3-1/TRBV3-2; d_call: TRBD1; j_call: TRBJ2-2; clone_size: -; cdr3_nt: TGTGCCAGCAGCCGGGGGACAGGGTCCGGGGAGCTGTTTTTT; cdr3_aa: CASSRGTGSGELFF
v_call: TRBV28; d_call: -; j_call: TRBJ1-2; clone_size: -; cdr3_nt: TGTGCCAGCAGTCCCCGTCAGGGGTATGGTTCCTTAGGAGGCGGCTACACCTTC; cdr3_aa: CASSPRQGYGSLGGGYTF
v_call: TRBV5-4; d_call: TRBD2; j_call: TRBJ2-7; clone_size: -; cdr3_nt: TGTGCCAGCAGCTTTGGCGGGGGGGCGTCCTACGAGCAGTACTTC; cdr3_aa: CASSFGGGASYEQYF
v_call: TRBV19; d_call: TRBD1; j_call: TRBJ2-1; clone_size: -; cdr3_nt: TGTGCCAGTAGTATAGATCTAAACAGGGGGTATTTGGGTGAGCAGTTCTTC; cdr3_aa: CASSIDLNRGYLGEQFF
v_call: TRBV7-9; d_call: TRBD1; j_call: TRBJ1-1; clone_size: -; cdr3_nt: TGTGCCAGCAGTAAACAGGGGACGAACACTGAAGCTTTCTTT; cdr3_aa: CASSKQGTNTEAFF
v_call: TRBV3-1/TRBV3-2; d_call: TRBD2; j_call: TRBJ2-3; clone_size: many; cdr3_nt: TGTGCCAGCAGCCGACGCTCCCTAGCGGGAGGGCCGGGAGATACGCAGTATTTT; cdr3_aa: CASSRRSLAGGPGDTQYF